This T cell receptor beta chain was identified in a study of human T cells and chemical hapten exposure. Time point here: pre-sensitization, week 0. Treatment in this sample: therapeutic diphenylcyclopropenone sensitization with weekly scalp DPC. This clonotype has ten or more counts. The CDR3 runs to 15 residues. Germline-derived CDR1 and CDR2 are KGHSH and LQKENI. The V segment lost 3 bases and the J segment 3 bases; nucleotides outside the gene matches: 7. A single record per CDR3 protein comes from TCRdb applying MiXCR to the RACE reads. The repertoire holds around 300,000 distinct CDR3 sequences, 5.5% seen once, with about 8.2% in the top ten.

The TCR originated in a woman younger than 30 with alopecia areata. Some clones in this sample may be carry-over from other donors' samples. Sequenced here: whole blood, sampled in connection with sensitization to the hapten diphenylcyclopropenone (DPC). This chain connects TRBV18 to TRBJ2-7, with 8 bases fitting TRBD2. This CDR3 is CASSPGTRNSYEQYF. CDR3 sequence (DNA): TGTGCCAGCTCACCGGGGACTAGAAACAGCTACGAGCAGTACTTC. The full variable domain, rest sourced from reference TRBV18 and TRBJ2-7, is NAGVMQNPRHLVRRRGQEARLRCSPMKGHSHVYWYRQLPEEGLKFMVYLQKENIIDESGMPKERFSAEFPKEGPSILRIQQVVRGDSAAYFCASSPGTRNSYEQYFGPGTRLTVT.